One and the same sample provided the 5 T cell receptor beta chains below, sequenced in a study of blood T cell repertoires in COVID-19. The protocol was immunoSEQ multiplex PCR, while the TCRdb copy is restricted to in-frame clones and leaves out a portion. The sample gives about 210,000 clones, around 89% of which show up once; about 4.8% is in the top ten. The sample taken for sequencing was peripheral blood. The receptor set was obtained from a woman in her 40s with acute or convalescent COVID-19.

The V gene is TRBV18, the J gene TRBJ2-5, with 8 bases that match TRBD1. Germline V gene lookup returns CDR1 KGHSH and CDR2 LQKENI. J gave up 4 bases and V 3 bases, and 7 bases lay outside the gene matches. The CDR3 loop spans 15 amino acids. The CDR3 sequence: CASSPQDRVGETQYF. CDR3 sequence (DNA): TGTGCCAGCTCACCGCAGGACAGGGTAGGAGAGACCCAGTACTTC.

CDR3 loop: CASSQGGTKGEQPQHF. As DNA, the CDR3 is TGTGCCAGCAGCCAAGGGGGGACTAAGGGGGAGCAGCCCCAGCATTTT. This chain uses TRBV3-1 (or the pseudogene TRBV3-2) with TRBJ1-5, with a weak D call TRBD1 (6 bases). The CDR3 is made up of 16 amino acids. CDR1 is LGHDT, CDR2 YNNKEL, per germline (reference sequence). The V end was cut by 1 base, the J end by 7 bases, with 17 bases between.

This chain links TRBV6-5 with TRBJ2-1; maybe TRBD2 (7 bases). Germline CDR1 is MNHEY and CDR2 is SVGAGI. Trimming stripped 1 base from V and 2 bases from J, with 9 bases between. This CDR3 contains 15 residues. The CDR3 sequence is CASSYYGGPYNEQFF. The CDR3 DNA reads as TGTGCCAGCAGTTACTACGGGGGGCCCTACAATGAGCAGTTCTTC.

This CDR3 is CASIRRETSPLHF. For the CDR3, the DNA is TGTGCCAGCATTCGCAGGGAAACTTCACCCCTCCACTTT. The chain has TRBV2 and TRBJ1-6; weak D call: TRBD1 (5 bases). Germline V gene lookup returns CDR1 SNHLY and CDR2 FYNNEI. Between the trimmed V and J ends, which lost 7 bases and 9 bases, there was a span of 13 bases. This CDR3 is built from 13 residues.

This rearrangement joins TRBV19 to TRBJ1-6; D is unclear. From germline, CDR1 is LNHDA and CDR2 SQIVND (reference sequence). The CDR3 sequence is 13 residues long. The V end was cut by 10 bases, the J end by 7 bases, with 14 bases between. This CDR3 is CATTLDGNSPLHF. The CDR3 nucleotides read TGTGCCACTACCCTAGATGGCAATTCACCCCTCCACTTT.